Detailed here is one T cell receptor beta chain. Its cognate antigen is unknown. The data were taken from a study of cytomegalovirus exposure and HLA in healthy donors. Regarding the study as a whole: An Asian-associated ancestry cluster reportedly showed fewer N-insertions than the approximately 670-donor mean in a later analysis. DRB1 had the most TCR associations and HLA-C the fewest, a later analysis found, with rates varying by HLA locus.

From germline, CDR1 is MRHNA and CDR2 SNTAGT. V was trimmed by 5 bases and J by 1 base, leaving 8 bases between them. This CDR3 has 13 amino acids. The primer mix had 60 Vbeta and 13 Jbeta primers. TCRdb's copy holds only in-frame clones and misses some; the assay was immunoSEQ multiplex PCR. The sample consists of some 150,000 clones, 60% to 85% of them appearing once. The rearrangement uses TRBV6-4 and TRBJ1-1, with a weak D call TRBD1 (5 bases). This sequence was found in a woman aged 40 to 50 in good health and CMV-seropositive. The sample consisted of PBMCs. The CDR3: CASSSDRNTEAFF. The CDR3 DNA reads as TGTGCCAGCAGTTCCGACAGGAACACTGAAGCTTTCTTT.